These T cell receptor beta chains were read from a single sample in a study of CD8+ T cells in alopecia areata. Repertoires were generated with immunoSEQ multiplex PCR, while TCRdb's copy carries only in-frame clones and drops some. The table includes under 150,000 clones, 56% detected once. Specimen: CD4+ T cells sorted from blood, collected at week 24, from a patient treated with tofacitinib. These receptors were taken from a human donor with alopecia areata. Both conserved end residues are part of each CDR3. D genes are given only for firm matches.

j_call d_call v_call cdr3_aa
TRBJ2-1 TRBD2 TRBV5-4 CASSLGGTSYNEQFF
TRBJ2-1 - TRBV5-1 CASSRQGNEQFF
TRBJ2-5 TRBD1 TRBV5-4 CASSSGTDTQETQYF
TRBJ1-6 - TRBV5-6 CASSLNNSPLHF
TRBJ2-3 - TRBV5-1 CASRAGGGTDTQYF
TRBJ2-3 - TRBV6-6 CASSYSGAATDTQYF
TRBJ1-6 - TRBV6-5 CASSYQSAGSSSPLHF
TRBJ2-7 - TRBV30 CAWSRGGAYEQYF
TRBJ2-5 - TRBV5-6 CASSEDSAGKTQYF
TRBJ2-5 - TRBV29-1 CSVDRPGAETQYF
TRBJ2-1 TRBD1 TRBV2 CASSEGVTGVEQFF
TRBJ2-5 - TRBV2 CASRRVAASYQETQYF
TRBJ1-1 - TRBV2 CASRPAPGTEAFF
TRBJ2-7 - TRBV4-1 CASSQDQAGGNKQYF
TRBJ2-3 TRBD2 TRBV4-1 CAGSPRTSGGVGTQYF
TRBJ2-7 - TRBV14 CASSPRTGGYEQYF
TRBJ1-1 - TRBV2 CASSERPSTEAFF
TRBJ2-3 - TRBV5-4 CASSPPRTDTQYF
TRBJ1-6 TRBD1 TRBV7-8 CASSEDRVRSPLHF
TRBJ2-5 - TRBV14 CASSQGARETQYF
TRBJ1-3 TRBD1 TRBV10-3 CAIGQAGSGNTIYF
TRBJ2-5 TRBD2 TRBV2 CASNPGLAQETQYF
TRBJ1-2 TRBD1 TRBV10-3 CAISGTGINYGYTF
TRBJ2-3 TRBD2 TRBV7-2 CASSLRSYGGRTTDTQYF
TRBJ1-2 TRBD1 TRBV7-9 CASSFGQGYGYTF
TRBJ1-3 - TRBV18 CASSADGNSGNTIYF
TRBJ2-1 - TRBV30 CAWSVVGYNEQFF
TRBJ2-5 TRBD1 TRBV4-2 CASSRPDREGETQYF
TRBJ2-3 - TRBV29-1 CSVLLTGPADTQYF
TRBJ1-1 - TRBV25-1 CASREAGITNTEAFF
TRBJ1-1 - TRBV29-1 CSSRAPGQSDTEAFF
TRBJ1-2 - TRBV6-5 CASRLQGRGYTF
TRBJ2-3 - TRBV7-2 CASSSGVEGKRVHTQYF
TRBJ2-5 - TRBV10-3 CAISGGPGRQLETQYF
TRBJ2-5 TRBD1 TRBV30 CAWSVVGQGSETQYF
TRBJ2-7 - TRBV4-2 CASSQAGDSYEQYF
TRBJ2-5 - TRBV5-6 CASSLGQVVRETQYF
TRBJ1-6 TRBD1 TRBV2 CASSTRQGRNSPLHF
TRBJ2-1 - TRBV29-1 CSAEGRLHNEQFF
TRBJ2-1 TRBD1 TRBV5-4 CASSGGPGQGRYNEQFF
TRBJ1-5 - TRBV7-9 CASSLDSGDQPQHF
TRBJ1-1 - TRBV6-5 CASSVGNTEAFF
TRBJ1-4 - TRBV29-1 CSVEGSSAGNEKLFF
TRBJ2-5 - TRBV4-3 CASSSGRQETQYF
TRBJ1-5 - TRBV6-5 CASSLGTGVNQPQHF
TRBJ2-3 - TRBV7-2 CASSPLLDTQYF
TRBJ1-2 TRBD1 TRBV18 CASSPVPGQGAQSGYTF
TRBJ1-1 - TRBV7-2 CASSLVFDAEAFF
TRBJ1-6 - TRBV7-9 CASSLQGLHSPLHF
TRBJ2-7 TRBD2 TRBV7-2 CASSPGLAGEQYF
TRBJ2-7 TRBD1 TRBV2 CASSYGTGDEQYF
TRBJ2-7 - TRBV29-1 CSAKTLLLGEQYF